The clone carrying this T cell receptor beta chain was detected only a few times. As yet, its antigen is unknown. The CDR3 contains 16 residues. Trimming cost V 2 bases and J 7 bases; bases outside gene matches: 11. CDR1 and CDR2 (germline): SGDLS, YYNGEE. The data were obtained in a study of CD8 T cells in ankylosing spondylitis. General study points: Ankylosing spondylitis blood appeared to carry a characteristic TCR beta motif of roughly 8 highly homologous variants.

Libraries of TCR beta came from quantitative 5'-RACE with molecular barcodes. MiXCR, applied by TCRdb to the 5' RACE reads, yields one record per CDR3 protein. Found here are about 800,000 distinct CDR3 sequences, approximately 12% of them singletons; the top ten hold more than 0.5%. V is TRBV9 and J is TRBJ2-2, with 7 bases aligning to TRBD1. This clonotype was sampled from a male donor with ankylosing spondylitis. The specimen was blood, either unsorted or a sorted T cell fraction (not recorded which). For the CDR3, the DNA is TGTGCCAGCAGCGTTCGTGATCCAGGGGGTGACGGGGAGCTGTTTTTT. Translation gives CASSVRDPGGDGELFF.